This section outlines one T cell receptor (beta chain) sequence together with its context. Measured with immunoSEQ multiplex PCR; TCRdb has only the in-frame clones, and not every one. The data hold about 120,000 clones, with approximately 86% observed a single time. The record originates from a study of blood T cell repertoires in COVID-19. Study-wide context: Sample material is recorded as cDNA or gDNA derived from T cells, B-cell-depleted T cells, or PBMCs.

Germline V gene data show CDR1 as LNHDA and CDR2 as SQIVND (reference sequence). The CDR3 has 15 residues. V dropped 4 bases and J dropped 3 bases, with 13 bases sitting between them. The sample consisted of peripheral blood. This sequence originates from a human donor in a cohort sampled during active COVID-19. This chain joins TRBV19 and TRBJ1-5; D perhaps matches TRBD1 (5 bases). CDR3 protein: CASSNTQGANQPQHF. The CDR3 DNA reads as TGTGCCAGTAGTAACACCCAGGGTGCCAATCAGCCCCAGCATTTT.